This T cell receptor beta chain was documented in a study of Ad26.COV2.S vaccination and SARS-CoV-2 variants. Across the study: The vaccine Ad26.COV2.S was put into the muscle once, or twice with 56 days between.

With 7 bases clipped from V and 2 bases from J, the junction kept 6 bases outside the gene matches. Germline V gene sequence: CDR1 MNHEY, CDR2 SVGAGI. This CDR3 has 15 amino acids. Sequenced by immunoSEQ multiplex PCR; TCRdb stores in-frame clones only, minus some. In the table there are fewer than 300,000 clones, over 75% of which are singletons. In the case of this clone: Antigen specificity is unknown.

Treatment given: around 19 received Ad26.COV2.S at low or high dose, single or two shots; about 5 received placebo; per-sample allocation not given. Day 63 after the first vaccine or placebo injection was the time point for sampling. Whoever gave the sample was an adult aged 18-55 years in Boston. Study results and caveats: Spike-specific TCR breadth ran higher among vaccine recipients than placebo recipients. Responses of T cells in total may have been underestimated by the TCR breadth and depth analyses.

The rearrangement uses TRBV6-5 and TRBJ2-3; 10 bases are a match to TRBD2. The sequence derives from a person aged 18-65 years who received the Ad26.COV2.S COVID-19 vaccine or a placebo. The sequenced sample was peripheral blood, obtained in a trial of Ad26.COV2.S vaccine versus placebo. The CDR3 DNA is TGTGCCAGCACCCCTACTAGCGGGGCCACAGATACGCAGTATTTT. As protein: CASTPTSGATDTQYF.